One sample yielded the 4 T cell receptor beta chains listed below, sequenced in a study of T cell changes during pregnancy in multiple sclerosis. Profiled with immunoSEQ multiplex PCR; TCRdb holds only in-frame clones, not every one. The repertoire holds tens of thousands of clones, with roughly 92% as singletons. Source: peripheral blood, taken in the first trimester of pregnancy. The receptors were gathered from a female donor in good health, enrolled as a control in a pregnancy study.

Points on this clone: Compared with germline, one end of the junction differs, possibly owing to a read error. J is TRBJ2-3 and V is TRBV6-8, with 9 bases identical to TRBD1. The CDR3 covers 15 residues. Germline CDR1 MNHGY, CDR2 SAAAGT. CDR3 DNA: TGTGCCAGCAGTTCCGGGACAGGGTCCACATATACGCAGTATTTT. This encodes CASSSGTGSTYTQYF.

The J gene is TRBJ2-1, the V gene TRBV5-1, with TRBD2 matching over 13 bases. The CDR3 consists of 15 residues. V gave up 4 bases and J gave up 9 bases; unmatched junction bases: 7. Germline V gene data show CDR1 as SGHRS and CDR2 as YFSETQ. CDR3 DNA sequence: TGCGCCAGCAGCCTAGGGACTAGCGGGAATCTTGAGCAGTTCTTC. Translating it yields CASSLGTSGNLEQFF. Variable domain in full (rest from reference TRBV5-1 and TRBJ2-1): KAGVTQTPRYLIKTRGQQVTLSCSPISGHRSVSWYQQTPGQGLQFLFEYFSETQRNKGNFPGRFSGRQFSNSRSEMNVSTLELGDSALYLCASSLGTSGNLEQFFGPGTRLTVL.

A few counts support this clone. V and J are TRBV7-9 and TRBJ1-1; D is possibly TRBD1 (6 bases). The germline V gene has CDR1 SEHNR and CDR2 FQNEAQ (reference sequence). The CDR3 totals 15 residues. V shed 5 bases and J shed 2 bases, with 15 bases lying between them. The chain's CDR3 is CASSPLDSPNTEAFF. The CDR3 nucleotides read TGTGCCAGCAGCCCCTTGGACAGTCCCAACACTGAAGCTTTCTTT.

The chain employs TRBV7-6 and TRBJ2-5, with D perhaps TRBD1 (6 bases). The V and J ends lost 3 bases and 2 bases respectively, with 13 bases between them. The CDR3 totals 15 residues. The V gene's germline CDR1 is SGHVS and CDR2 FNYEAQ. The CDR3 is CASSLVLGQQETQYF. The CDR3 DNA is TGTGCCAGCAGCTTGGTATTGGGACAACAAGAGACCCAGTACTTC.